This T cell receptor beta chain was profiled in a study of shared clonotypes between healthy human individuals. Turning to the study itself: Aged 18 to 49, the donors were a couple of women and three men. Findings of the study overall: Donor scarcity curtailed the genetic and exposure-history diversity represented herein.

As for this clone: The antigen is unknown.

The donors were adults (healthy and HIV-negative) with no recent acute infections or vaccinations. Unsorted PBMC DNA was run through sequencing on ten immunoSEQ deep assay plates. Assay used: immunoSEQ multiplex PCR; TCRdb lists only in-frame clones, some missing. The data hold some 530,000 clones, with roughly 80% observed a single time. Germline V gives CDR1 SNHLY, CDR2 FYNNEI. The CDR3 runs to 16 residues. Trimming cost V 4 bases and J 2 bases; bases outside gene matches: 4. The rearrangement uses TRBV2 and TRBJ2-7, with 14 bases identical to TRBD2. Sequenced input: PBMCs. The TCR was taken from a woman in her 40s in good health. Some clones in this sample may be carry-over from other donors' samples. The CDR3 is CASSAGTSGGPYEQYF. In nucleotides, the CDR3 is TGTGCCAGCAGTGCCGGGACTAGCGGGGGCCCCTACGAGCAGTACTTC.